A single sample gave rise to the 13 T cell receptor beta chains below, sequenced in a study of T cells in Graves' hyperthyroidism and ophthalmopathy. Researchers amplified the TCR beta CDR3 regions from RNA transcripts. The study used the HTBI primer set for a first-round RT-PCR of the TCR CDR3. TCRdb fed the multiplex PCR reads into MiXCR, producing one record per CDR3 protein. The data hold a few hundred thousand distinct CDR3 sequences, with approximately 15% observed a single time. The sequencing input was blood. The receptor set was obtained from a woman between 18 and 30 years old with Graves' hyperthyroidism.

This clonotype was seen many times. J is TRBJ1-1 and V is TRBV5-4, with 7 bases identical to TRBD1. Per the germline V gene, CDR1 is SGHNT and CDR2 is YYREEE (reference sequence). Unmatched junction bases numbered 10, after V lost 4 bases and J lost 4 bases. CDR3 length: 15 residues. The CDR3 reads CASSGRQGESTEAFF. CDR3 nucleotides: TGTGCCAGCAGCGGACGACAGGGTGAGAGCACTGAAGCTTTCTTT.

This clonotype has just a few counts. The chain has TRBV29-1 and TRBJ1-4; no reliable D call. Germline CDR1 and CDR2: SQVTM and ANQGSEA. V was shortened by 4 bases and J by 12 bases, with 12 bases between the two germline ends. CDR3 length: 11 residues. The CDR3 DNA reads TGCAGCGTTGTGTACCTGGAAGAACTGTTTTTT. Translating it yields CSVVYLEELFF.

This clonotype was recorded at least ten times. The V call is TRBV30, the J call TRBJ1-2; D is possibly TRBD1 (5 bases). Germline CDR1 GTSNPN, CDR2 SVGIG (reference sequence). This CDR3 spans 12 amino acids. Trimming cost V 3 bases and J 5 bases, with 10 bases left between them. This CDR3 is CAWSQGRYGYTF. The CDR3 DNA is TGTGCCTGGAGCCAGGGAAGGTATGGCTACACCTTC.

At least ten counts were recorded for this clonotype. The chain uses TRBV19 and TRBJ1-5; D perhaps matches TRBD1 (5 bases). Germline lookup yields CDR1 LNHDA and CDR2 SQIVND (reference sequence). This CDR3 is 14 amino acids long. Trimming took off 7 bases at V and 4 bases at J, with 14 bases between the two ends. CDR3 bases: TGTGCCAGTACAGGCAGGGTGTTGAATCAGCCCCAGCATTTT. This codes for CASTGRVLNQPQHF.

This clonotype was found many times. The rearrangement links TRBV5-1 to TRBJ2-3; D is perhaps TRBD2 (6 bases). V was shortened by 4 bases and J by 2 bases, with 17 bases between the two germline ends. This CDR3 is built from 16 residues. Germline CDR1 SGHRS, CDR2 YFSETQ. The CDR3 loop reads CASSPDRSGYTDTQYF. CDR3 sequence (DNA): TGCGCCAGCAGCCCCGACCGTAGCGGATACACAGATACGCAGTATTTT.

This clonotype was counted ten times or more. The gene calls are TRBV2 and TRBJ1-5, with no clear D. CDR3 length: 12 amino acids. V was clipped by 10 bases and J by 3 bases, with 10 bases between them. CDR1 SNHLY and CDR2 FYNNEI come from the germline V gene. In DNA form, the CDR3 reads TGTGCCACCCAGGATTCCAATCAGCCCCAGCATTTT. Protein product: CATQDSNQPQHF.

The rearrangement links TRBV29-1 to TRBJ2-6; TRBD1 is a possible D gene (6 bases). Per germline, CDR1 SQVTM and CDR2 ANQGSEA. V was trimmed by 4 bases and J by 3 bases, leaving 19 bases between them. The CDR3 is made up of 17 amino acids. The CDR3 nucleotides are TGCAGCGTTGCTGGAGGAACAGGGCTAGGTGGGGCCAACGTCCTGACTTTC. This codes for CSVAGGTGLGGANVLTF.

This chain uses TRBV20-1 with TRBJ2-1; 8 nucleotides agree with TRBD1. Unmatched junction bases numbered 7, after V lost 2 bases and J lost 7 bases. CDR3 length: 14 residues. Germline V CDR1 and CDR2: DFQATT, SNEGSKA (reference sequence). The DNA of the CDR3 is TGCAGTGCTAGAAAACAGGGGGTGAGAAATGAGCAGTTCTTC. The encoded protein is CSARKQGVRNEQFF.

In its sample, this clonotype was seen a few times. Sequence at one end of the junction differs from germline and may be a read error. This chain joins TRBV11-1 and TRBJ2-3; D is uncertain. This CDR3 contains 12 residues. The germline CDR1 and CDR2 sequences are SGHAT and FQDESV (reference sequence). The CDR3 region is CTSSFTTDTQYF. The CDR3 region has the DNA TGTACCAGCAGCTTCACAACAGATACGCAGTATTTT.

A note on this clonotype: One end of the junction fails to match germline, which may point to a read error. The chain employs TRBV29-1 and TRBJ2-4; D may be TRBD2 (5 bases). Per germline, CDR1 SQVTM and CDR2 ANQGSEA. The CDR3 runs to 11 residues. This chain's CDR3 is CSVAELNIRYF. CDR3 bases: TGCAGCGTAGCGGAATTAAACATTCGGTACTTC.

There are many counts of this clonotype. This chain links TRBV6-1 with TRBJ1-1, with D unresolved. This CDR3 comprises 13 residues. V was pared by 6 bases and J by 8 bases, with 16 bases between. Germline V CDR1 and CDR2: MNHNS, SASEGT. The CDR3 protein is CASSQATPSEAFF. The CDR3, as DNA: TGTGCCAGCAGCCAAGCGACCCCTTCGGAAGCTTTCTTT.

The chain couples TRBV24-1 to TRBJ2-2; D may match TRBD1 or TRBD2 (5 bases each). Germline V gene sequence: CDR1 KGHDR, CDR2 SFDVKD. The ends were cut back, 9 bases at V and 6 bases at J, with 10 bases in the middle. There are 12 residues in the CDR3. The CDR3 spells CATSRGPGELFF. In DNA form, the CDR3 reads TGTGCCACCTCCCGGGGCCCCGGGGAGCTGTTTTTT.

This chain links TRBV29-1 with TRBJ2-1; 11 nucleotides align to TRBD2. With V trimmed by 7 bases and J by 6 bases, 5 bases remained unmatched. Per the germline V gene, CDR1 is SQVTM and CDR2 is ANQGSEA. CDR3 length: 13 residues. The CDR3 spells CSGAGTSGNEQFF. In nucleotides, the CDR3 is TGCAGCGGTGCCGGGACTAGCGGCAATGAGCAGTTCTTC.